The clone carrying this T cell receptor beta chain has a count of ten or more. V lost 1 base to trimming and J lost 7 bases, with 8 bases between them. The CDR3 is made up of 13 amino acids. To make TCR beta libraries, researchers used iRepertoire HTBI primers and Arm-PCR of CDR3 regions. TCRdb redid the calling of the multiplex PCR reads with MiXCR, one entry per CDR3 protein. The sample carries around 500,000 distinct CDR3 sequences, roughly 13% recorded once. These data originate in a study of regulatory T cells in long-lasting Graves disease. Described time point: newly diagnosed GD, antithyroid drugs for less than 3 months. PBMC RNA served as the TCR library source. This sample also appeared in a second study, on T cells in Graves' hyperthyroidism and ophthalmopathy.

The sequenced sample was peripheral blood mononuclear cells (PBMCs), obtained at new diagnosis, from a patient treated with antithyroid drugs. The source is a man aged 25 to 40 with Graves disease. The chain has TRBV12-3 or TRBV12-4 and TRBJ2-4; the D is unclear. CDR3 DNA sequence: TGTGCCAGCAGTTTAGGCAGTCCGAACATTCAGTACTTC. Translating gives CASSLGSPNIQYF.